A single TCR beta chain is shown here with its context. These data originate in a study of blood T cell repertoires in COVID-19. Turning to the study itself: Italy, Spain and the United States were the sources of the convalescent and acute COVID-19 samples. Sample material is recorded as cDNA or gDNA derived from T cells, B-cell-depleted T cells, or PBMCs.

Patients in Seattle were enrolled during active infection, then followed longitudinally. The CDR3 consists of 15 residues. Trimming removed 6 bases at V and 7 bases at J, with 18 bases between. Germline V gene sequence: CDR1 SGHTA, CDR2 FQGNSA. In the original analysis: Using reference gene primer amplification, nucleated cell counts were estimated. Profiled with immunoSEQ multiplex PCR; TCRdb holds only in-frame clones, not every one. Clone size and the V and J calls come from that table; the DNA yielded D and trimming. In the table there are approximately 400,000 clones, approximately 89% of which are singletons.

The chain recombines TRBV7-2 with TRBJ2-2; perhaps TRBD2 as D (6 bases). This clonotype was sampled from a woman in her fifties or sixties with COVID-19, enrolled during active disease. Sequenced: peripheral blood. CDR3 amino acids: CASSGAATGLGELFF. CDR3 nucleotide sequence: TGTGCCAGCAGTGGAGCGGCCACGGGACTCGGGGAGCTGTTTTTT.